Only a few counts were recorded for the clone carrying this TCR beta chain. Unfractionated whole blood yielded total RNA. In TCRdb, the 5' RACE reads were re-called with MiXCR into one record per CDR3 protein. In the table there are roughly 82,000 distinct CDR3 sequences, approximately 16% of which are singletons. This sample is drawn from a study of human T cells and chemical hapten exposure. This CDR3 has 14 residues. Trimming cost V 6 bases and J 4 bases; bases outside gene matches: 5. The chain uses TRBV12-3 or TRBV12-4 and TRBJ2-2, with 7 bases that match TRBD2. This TCR was recovered from a female donor in good health. This CDR3 reads CASRRAGSTGELFF. In DNA, the CDR3 is TGTGCCAGCAGGCGAGCGGGGAGCACCGGGGAGCTGTTTTTT.